This is a list of T cell receptor beta chains from one sample in a study of shared clonotypes between healthy human individuals. Clones were sequenced by immunoSEQ multiplex PCR, and TCRdb holds only the in-frame ones, with some missing. The repertoire holds 2,500,000 or so clones, with approximately 93% as singletons. Sequenced sample: naive CD4+ T cells from PBMCs. The receptors shown here come from a man aged 18-30 years in good health. Some clones in this sample may be carry-over from other donors' samples. The conserved cysteine and the conserved F or W are not part of the CDR3 here. Each record gives: D gene, J gene, V gene, CDR3 protein. D genes are given only for firm matches.

TRBD2	TRBJ2-1	TRBV5-1	ASSVLTSGGYNEQF
NA	TRBJ2-5	TRBV5-1	ASSTGLPRYQETQY
NA	TRBJ1-2	TRBV5-1	ASSLVVGGTLYGYT
NA	TRBJ1-2	TRBV19	ASSNRVDGYT
NA	TRBJ1-4	TRBV5-4	ASSPDRNNEKLF
NA	TRBJ1-1	TRBV5-1	ASSKQAPNTEAF
TRBD1	TRBJ2-2	TRBV2	ASSTDRGMSGELF
TRBD2	TRBJ2-3	TRBV13	ASSLASGDFTDTQY
TRBD2	TRBJ2-1	TRBV5-1	ASSLPLAGVGNEQF
NA	TRBJ2-2	TRBV5-5	ASRGPGGKSPGELF
TRBD2	TRBJ2-3	TRBV5-6	ASTPTSGSTDTQY
TRBD1	TRBJ1-5	TRBV5-5	ASRNRDRDNQPQH
NA	TRBJ1-1	TRBV6-4	ASSVEGNTEAF
NA	TRBJ2-3	TRBV14	ASSQVFAASTDTQY
NA	TRBJ2-3	TRBV6-5	ATTPLARRYTQY
NA	TRBJ1-4	TRBV5-1	ASSLGLATNEKLF
NA	TRBJ1-1	TRBV5-5	ASGGMNTEAF
TRBD1	TRBJ2-1	TRBV7-8	ASSFLAGGPTYNEQF
NA	TRBJ2-3	TRBV2	ASSEWWLESQY
TRBD1	TRBJ1-1	TRBV18	ASSGDRVNTEAF
NA	TRBJ1-1	TRBV25-1	ASSVSQGNTEAF
NA	TRBJ1-1	TRBV10-3	ASGRALWTEAF
TRBD2	TRBJ2-4	TRBV5-1	ASQRDPKNIQY
TRBD2	TRBJ2-7	TRBV7-3	ASSPTAGDAYEQY
TRBD2	TRBJ2-7	TRBV7-6	AGSLRDYSYEQY
NA	TRBJ2-2	TRBV28	ASSLEGLSTGELF
NA	TRBJ1-5	TRBV6-5	ASSTQRDQPQH
TRBD1	TRBJ1-1	TRBV25-1	ASSEVDRRSEAF
TRBD1	TRBJ2-6	TRBV4-2	ASSQDPRQGSGANVLT
NA	TRBJ1-2	TRBV29-1	SVESQRGSYGYT
TRBD1	TRBJ2-6	TRBV14	ASSLPGQWIGGANVLT
NA	TRBJ1-3	TRBV29-1	SVLKFGNTIY
NA	TRBJ2-1	TRBV5-4	ASSLDRPNEQF
TRBD2	TRBJ2-3	TRBV4-1	ASSQEGTSGRVGLTDTQY
NA	TRBJ1-5	TRBV28	ASSLTGLHRNPH
NA	TRBJ1-1	TRBV6-5	ASSYLPGINTEAF
TRBD2	TRBJ2-3	TRBV5-4	ASRGNRTSGREY
TRBD2	TRBJ2-7	TRBV18	ASSPYGSGRTYEQY
TRBD1	TRBJ2-4	TRBV5-4	ASSLRNRGLAKNIQY
NA	TRBJ1-3	TRBV28	ASTRPRASSGNTIY
TRBD1	TRBJ1-4	TRBV4-1	ASSPSGTGHEKLF
TRBD2	TRBJ2-7	TRBV5-1	ASSPKLRTSEDEQY
TRBD2	TRBJ2-1	TRBV6-5	ASSYYRTSGFSEQF
TRBD2	TRBJ2-5	TRBV7-6	ASSLDGSGSGKTQY
TRBD2	TRBJ2-1	TRBV4-1	ASSQRTSGMNNEQF
TRBD2	TRBJ2-5	TRBV2	ASSVGGSIKTQY
NA	TRBJ1-3	TRBV7-2	ASSLGGPLSGNTIY
TRBD1	TRBJ2-5	TRBV6-1	ASSAGRDRGFLVETQY
TRBD1	TRBJ2-7	TRBV6-1	ASSEGVGQGIYEQY
NA	TRBJ2-3	TRBV21-1	ASSKVVTASTDTQY
NA	TRBJ1-3	TRBV27	ASSRSGRLSGNTIY
NA	TRBJ1-5	TRBV6-1	ASSEIGDNQPQH
TRBD2	TRBJ2-2	TRBV7-9	ASSSGTRGARELF
NA	TRBJ1-2	TRBV5-4	ASSLDRWGYT
TRBD2	TRBJ2-1	TRBV7-6	ASSPLAGAPYNEQF
NA	TRBJ2-1	TRBV6-4	ASSDDSHNEQF
NA	TRBJ2-3	TRBV6-6	ASSPSTDTQY
NA	TRBJ1-1	TRBV29-1	SVGGVHSNVAF
NA	TRBJ1-5	TRBV6-6	ASNGGRDNQPQH
TRBD1	TRBJ1-1	TRBV5-1	ASSPRGQVTEAF